This passage covers 7 T cell receptor beta chains from one sample sequenced in a study of metastatic and nonmetastatic thyroid tumors. Patients underwent thyroid surgery, and none had received any treatment before it. TCRdb re-called clones via MiXCR from the PCR reads. The sample includes about 17,000 clones, 16% of them seen just once. Sequencing was performed on blood. Receptors were obtained from a male donor with papillary thyroid cancer or a benign thyroid nodule (not recorded which). Some clones in this sample may be carry-over from other donors' samples.

This clone was seen ten or more times. Different DNA sequences within this sample yield the same CDR3. The chain couples TRBV6-2 or TRBV6-3 to TRBJ2-1; D uncertain. Per germline, CDR1 MNHEY and CDR2 SVGEGT. This CDR3 has 11 amino acids. Trimming cost V 6 bases and J 4 bases, with 4 bases left between them. The CDR3 nucleotides read TGTGCCAGCAGCAATTACAATGAGCAGTTCTTC. The encoded protein is CASSNYNEQFF.

A single count supports this clone. The chain links TRBV30 to TRBJ1-2, with D possibly matching TRBD1 (6 bases). This CDR3 spans 14 amino acids. Trimming stripped 3 bases from V and 5 bases from J, with 16 bases between. CDR1 is GTSNPN, CDR2 SVGIG, per germline (reference sequence). This CDR3 reads CAWRADQGLYGYTF. As DNA, the CDR3 is TGTGCCTGGAGAGCTGATCAGGGGTTATATGGCTACACCTTC.

In this sample, this clone turned up many times. The chain combines TRBV5-1 with TRBJ1-3; no definite D call. The CDR3 contains 14 residues. V was clipped by 0 bases and J by 0 bases, with 4 bases between them. Germline V lookup: CDR1 SGHRS, CDR2 YFSETQ. Written as DNA, the CDR3 is TGCGCCAGCAGCTTGGGTACCTCTGGAAACACCATATATTTT. Protein: CASSLGTSGNTIYF.

This clone was recorded at least ten times. V and J are TRBV11-3 and TRBJ2-3; D unclear. The CDR3 has 13 amino acids. Germline values: CDR1 SGHNT, CDR2 YENEEA. V was shortened by 1 base and J by 3 bases, with 5 bases between the two germline ends. The CDR3, as DNA: TGTGCCAGCAGCTTAGGAGTGACAGATACGCAGTATTTT. Its translation is CASSLGVTDTQYF.

This clone was observed many times. V is TRBV18 and J is TRBJ2-2, with TRBD1 matching 8 bases. With V trimmed by 0 bases and J by 6 bases, 9 bases remained unmatched. CDR1 is KGHSH, CDR2 LQKENI, per germline. The CDR3 runs to 17 residues. CDR3 coding DNA: TGTGCCAGCTCACCACCGCCGGGACAGGTGGGCTCCGGGGAGCTGTTTTTT. Translation gives CASSPPPGQVGSGELFF.

This clone has just one count. The V and J genes are TRBV4-2 and TRBJ2-5, with D possibly being TRBD2 (5 bases). The V gene lost 1 base and the J gene lost 7 bases, with 13 bases spanning the gap. This CDR3 is built from 14 residues. Germline CDR1 is LGHNA and CDR2 is YNFKEQ. In DNA form, the CDR3 reads TGTGCCAGCAGCCAAGCCGAGAGGGATGGGACCCAGTACTTC. This gives the protein CASSQAERDGTQYF.

This clone was seen at least ten times. The chain has TRBV7-9 and TRBJ2-1; 7 bases are a match to TRBD1. Looked up from germline, CDR1 is SEHNR and CDR2 is FQNEAQ (reference sequence). Trimming cost V 3 bases and J 6 bases; bases outside gene matches: 5. The CDR3 contains 14 residues. CDR3 DNA: TGTGCCAGCAGCTTTAGGGACAGTCCCAATGAGCAGTTCTTC. Its translation is CASSFRDSPNEQFF.